This TCR beta chain comes out of a study of T cells in Graves' hyperthyroidism and ophthalmopathy. Isolation of PBMCs was performed on roughly 9 ml fresh peripheral blood. The TCR beta CDR3 regions underwent amplification using RNA transcripts as the source. HTBI primers were used for first-round RT-PCR of the TCR CDR3. Each CDR3 protein is one row after TCRdb ran MiXCR on the multiplex PCR reads. Of around 520,000 distinct CDR3 sequences in the sample, roughly 15% were seen once. Study-wide results and limits: Appearing also in blood were most of the thyroid clonotypes expanded above 0.001.

This clonotype was seen many times. Its antigen is as yet unknown. This sequence was found in a woman aged 40 to 50 with Graves' hyperthyroidism. Input material: blood.

The CDR3 nucleotides are TGTGCCAGCAGCGCACCCAGGGGGACTGGGACAGATACGCAGTATTTT. Protein sequence: CASSAPRGTGTDTQYF. The chain links TRBV28 to TRBJ2-3, with D possibly being TRBD1 (7 bases). CDR1 is MDHEN, CDR2 SYDVKM, per germline. Trimming took off 6 bases at V and 3 bases at J, with 19 bases between the two ends. This CDR3 contains 16 residues. The full variable domain, rest sourced from reference TRBV28 and TRBJ2-3, is DVKVTQSSRYLVKRTGEKVFLECVQDMDHENMFWYRQDPGLGLRLIYFSYDVKMKEKGDIPEGYSVSREKKERFSLILESASTNQTSMYLCASSAPRGTGTDTQYFGPGTRLTVL.